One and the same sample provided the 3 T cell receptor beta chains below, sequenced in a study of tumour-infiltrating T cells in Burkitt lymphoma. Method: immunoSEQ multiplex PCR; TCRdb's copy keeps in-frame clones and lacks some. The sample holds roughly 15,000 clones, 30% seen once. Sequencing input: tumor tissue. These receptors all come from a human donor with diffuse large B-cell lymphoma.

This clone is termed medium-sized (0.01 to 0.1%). The CDR3 spells CASSVGGSGKDTQYF. CDR3 DNA: TGTGCCAGCAGCGTAGGCGGGAGCGGGAAAGATACGCAGTATTTT. The V and J genes are TRBV9 and TRBJ2-3, with 7 bases matching TRBD2. CDR1 is SGDLS, CDR2 YYNGEE, per germline. This CDR3 has 15 amino acids. Unmatched junction bases numbered 6, after V lost 0 bases and J lost 5 bases.

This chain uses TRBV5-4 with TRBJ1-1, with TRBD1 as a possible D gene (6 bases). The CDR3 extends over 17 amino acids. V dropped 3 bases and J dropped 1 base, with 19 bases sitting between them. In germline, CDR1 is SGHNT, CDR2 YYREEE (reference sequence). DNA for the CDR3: TGTGCCAGCAGCTCCTCTGAAGTCCGGACAGCGAACACTGAAGCTTTCTTT. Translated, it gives CASSSSEVRTANTEAFF.

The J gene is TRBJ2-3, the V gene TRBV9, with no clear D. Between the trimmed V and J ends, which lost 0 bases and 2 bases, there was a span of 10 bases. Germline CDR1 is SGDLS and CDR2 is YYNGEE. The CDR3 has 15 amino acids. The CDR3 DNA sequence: TGTGCCAGCAGCGTAGGGGTGGGGATCACAGATACGCAGTATTTT. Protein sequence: CASSVGVGITDTQYF.